Listed here are 20 T cell receptor beta chains from one sample, sequenced in a study of blood T cells in healthy people across ages. Together with a sample-barcoded 5' primer, a J-beta primer mix was included in a second PCR lasting 7 to 11 cycles. TCRdb reprocessed the 5' RACE reads with MiXCR, giving one entry per CDR3 protein. In the table there are 750,000 to 950,000 distinct CDR3 sequences, around 29% of which are singletons. The sample was also linked to a second study, of T cells of mothers and their children.

Material: blood. All receptors come from a middle-aged woman in good health.

In DNA, the CDR3 is TGCGCCAGCAGCCAAACCGGGACTAGCGGGGGACTATACGATGAGCAGTTCTTC. Protein: CASSQTGTSGGLYDEQFF. The chain carries TRBV5-1 and TRBJ2-1; 14 nucleotides line up with TRBD2. This CDR3 is built from 18 residues. Germline CDR1 and CDR2: SGHRS and YFSETQ. V gave up 4 bases and J gave up 8 bases; unmatched junction bases: 14.

This clonotype showed up many times. The V and J genes are TRBV20-1 and TRBJ2-5, with 8 bases fitting TRBD2. J lost 2 bases, V lost 0 bases, and 8 bases had no gene match. Germline CDR1 is DFQATT and CDR2 is SNEGSKA (reference sequence). The CDR3 has 16 amino acids. This CDR3 is CSAREAGAGVQETQYF. The CDR3 DNA reads as TGCAGTGCTAGAGAAGCGGGAGCGGGGGTACAAGAGACCCAGTACTTC.

This rearrangement joins TRBV7-9 to TRBJ2-7; 7 bases fit TRBD1. V lost 5 bases and J lost 0; bases outside the gene matches: 13. CDR3 length: 17 amino acids. CDR1 and CDR2 from the germline V gene are SEHNR and FQNEAQ (reference sequence). The CDR3 nucleotides are TGTGCCAGCAGCCTCTGGTTGGGGACAGTTAGCTCCTACGAGCAGTACTTC. This gives the protein CASSLWLGTVSSYEQYF.

There are a few counts of this clonotype. CDR3 DNA: TGTGCCAGCAGTCGTTCGCAGTTAAGGTACAATGAGCAGTTCTTC. Its translation: CASSRSQLRYNEQFF. This chain connects TRBV28 to TRBJ2-1, with unresolved D. Germline loops: CDR1 MDHEN, CDR2 SYDVKM. The V and J ends lost 5 bases and 4 bases respectively, with 15 bases between them. This CDR3 is 15 amino acids long.

This clonotype was picked up a small number of times. The chain joins TRBV6-2 or TRBV6-3 to TRBJ1-5; 11 positions match TRBD1. V trimming: 4 bases; J trimming: 7 bases; junction bases outside the gene matches: 6. This CDR3 region has 15 residues. Looked up from germline, CDR1 is MNHEY and CDR2 is SVGEGT. The CDR3 loop is CASSWRDRGVQPQHF. The CDR3 DNA is TGTGCCAGCAGTTGGCGGGACAGGGGGGTGCAGCCCCAGCATTTT.

The chain uses TRBV7-9 and TRBJ2-4, with D tentatively TRBD1 or TRBD2 (5 bases each). The V gene's germline CDR1 is SEHNR and CDR2 FQNEAQ (reference sequence). V was clipped by 2 bases and J by 8 bases, with 19 bases between them. There are 16 residues in the CDR3. In nucleotides, the CDR3 is TGTGCCAGCAGCTTAATTGGGGACGCAGCGGTATACATTCAGTACTTC. Encoded protein: CASSLIGDAAVYIQYF.

The chain is built from TRBV11-3 and TRBJ1-6, with D unclear. The CDR3 covers 12 residues. V lost 9 bases to trimming and J lost 5 bases, with 8 bases between them. Germline CDR1 reads SGHNT; CDR2 reads YENEEA. The CDR3 sequence: CARRMHNSPLHF. In nucleotides, the CDR3 is TGTGCCAGGAGGATGCATAATTCACCCCTCCACTTT. Drawing the rest from reference TRBV11-3 and TRBJ1-6, the complete variable domain is EAGVVQSPRYKIIEKKQPVAFWCNPISGHNTLYWYLQNLGQGPELLIRYENEEAVDDSQLPKDRFSAERLKGVDSTLKIQPAELGDSAVYLCARRMHNSPLHFGNGTRLTVT.

The chain uses TRBV5-6 and TRBJ1-5; 10 nucleotides match TRBD1. From germline, CDR1 is SGHDT and CDR2 YYEEEE. The junction had 14 bases not matched to a gene; V was cut back by 3 bases and J by 2 bases. The CDR3 loop spans 19 amino acids. CDR3 DNA: TGTGCCAGCAGCTCGCCCGGGACAGGGGACTCTTTGGGCAATCAGCCCCAGCATTTT. Protein sequence: CASSSPGTGDSLGNQPQHF.

The V gene is TRBV27, the J gene TRBJ2-3, with TRBD1 matching 8 bases. Germline CDR1 is MNHEY and CDR2 is SMNVEV (reference sequence). This CDR3 has 14 amino acids. V shed 7 bases, J shed 4 bases, and the junction held 7 bases outside the gene matches. The CDR3 loop reads CASTIDRGSDTQYF. The CDR3 DNA reads as TGTGCCAGCACCATAGACAGGGGCTCAGATACGCAGTATTTT.

This clonotype was seen a handful of times. The chain employs TRBV27 and TRBJ2-1, with 12 bases that match TRBD2. Germline V gene sequence: CDR1 MNHEY, CDR2 SMNVEV (reference sequence). The CDR3 runs 14 residues. Trimming took 8 bases from V and 9 from J; bases not matched to a gene: 8. The CDR3 sequence: CASLLAGGPGEQFF. Here the CDR3 DNA reads TGTGCCAGCCTGCTAGCGGGGGGGCCGGGTGAGCAGTTCTTC.

This clonotype occurred a few times. The rearrangement links TRBV13 to TRBJ1-2, with 10 bases aligning to TRBD1. After removal of 6 bases from V and 7 bases from J, the junction contained 8 bases not matched to a gene. The CDR3 is 14 amino acids. Germline CDR1 is PRHDT and CDR2 is FYEKMQ (reference sequence). CDR3 bases: TGTGCCAGCAGTTCGGACAGGGGGTCGGCTGGCTACACCTTC. Its translation: CASSSDRGSAGYTF.

This clonotype was seen more than once but under ten times. The CDR3 DNA follows: TGCGCCAGCAGCACAGGTAGCGGGGGGGCCAAAAACATTCAGTACTTC. Its protein is CASSTGSGGAKNIQYF. The gene calls are TRBV5-1 and TRBJ2-4, with 10 bases fitting TRBD2. CDR3 length: 16 residues. V dropped 4 bases and J dropped 1; count of bases not matched to a gene: 5. Germline lookup yields CDR1 SGHRS and CDR2 YFSETQ.

The chain uses TRBV11-2 and TRBJ2-4; 7 bases fit TRBD2. The CDR3 spans 14 residues. The ends lost 2 bases at V and 13 bases at J; junction bases unmatched: 11. The germline gives CDR1 SGHAT, CDR2 FQNNGV. CDR3 nucleotide sequence: TGTGCCAGCAGCTTAACGGGCCAGCGGGATGAGCAGTACTTC. This codes for CASSLTGQRDEQYF.

There are many counts of this clonotype. The chain recombines TRBV24-1 with TRBJ2-5, with TRBD1 identical over 8 bases. Per germline, CDR1 KGHDR and CDR2 SFDVKD. Losses at the gene ends were 4 bases for V and 2 bases for J; bases not matched to a gene: 8. The CDR3 sequence is 16 residues long. The CDR3, as DNA: TGTGCCACCAGTGACCCGCTGACAGGGGTACAAGAGACCCAGTACTTC. Protein sequence: CATSDPLTGVQETQYF.

This clonotype was seen more than once but under ten times. This chain joins TRBV9 and TRBJ2-3, with D hard to call. There are 15 residues in the CDR3. V was shortened by 1 base and J by 1 base, with 10 bases between the two germline ends. The V gene's germline CDR1 is SGDLS and CDR2 YYNGEE. The CDR3 nucleotides read TGTGCCAGCAGCGTATTTTCTAGAGGCACAGATACGCAGTATTTT. Translation: CASSVFSRGTDTQYF.

This clonotype was seen many times. Here the CDR3 reads CASSLEKETQYF. As DNA, the CDR3 is TGTGCCAGCAGCTTAGAGAAGGAGACCCAGTACTTC. The chain has TRBV7-2 and TRBJ2-5; D remains ambiguous. Germline V gene sequence: CDR1 SGHTA, CDR2 FQGNSA. The CDR3 loop spans 12 amino acids. The germline V and J ends were trimmed by 1 base and 5 bases, with 5 bases remaining between them.

To note about this clonotype: Just one base apart from a much larger clone, this may be a read error. The chain joins TRBV20-1 to TRBJ1-2, with D perhaps TRBD1 (5 bases). The CDR3 is 14 amino acids. The germline V gene has CDR1 DFQATT and CDR2 SNEGSKA (reference sequence). CDR3 nucleotide sequence: TGCAGTGCTAGAGATGTCCTTAAGGGGTATGGCCACACCTTC. It translates to CSARDVLKGYGHTF.

This sequence joins TRBV6-5 and TRBJ2-7, with 10 bases that match TRBD2. Trimming cost V 0 bases and J 2 bases; bases outside gene matches: 7. Germline CDR1 MNHEY, CDR2 SVGAGI. The CDR3 is 17 amino acids. The chain's CDR3 is CASSYSIAGGTTYEQYF. The CDR3 DNA reads as TGTGCCAGCAGTTACTCGATAGCGGGGGGCACCACCTACGAGCAGTACTTC.

The rearrangement uses TRBV27 and TRBJ2-6; tentatively, D is TRBD1 (5 bases). Per germline, CDR1 MNHEY and CDR2 SMNVEV (reference sequence). Trimming took off 9 bases at V and 1 base at J, with 16 bases between the two ends. The CDR3 totals 16 residues. The CDR3 sequence: CASKRGNPSGANVLTF. The CDR3 nucleotides are TGTGCCAGTAAAAGGGGTAACCCATCTGGGGCCAACGTCCTGACTTTC.

This chain connects TRBV9 to TRBJ1-4; 7 bases are shared with TRBD1. The V gene's germline CDR1 is SGDLS and CDR2 YYNGEE. This CDR3 is built from 18 residues. Losses at the gene ends were 4 bases for V and 2 bases for J; bases not matched to a gene: 14. The CDR3: CASSPWGDSLRTNEKLFF. The CDR3, as DNA: TGTGCCAGCAGCCCATGGGGGGACAGTTTGAGGACTAATGAAAAACTGTTTTTT.